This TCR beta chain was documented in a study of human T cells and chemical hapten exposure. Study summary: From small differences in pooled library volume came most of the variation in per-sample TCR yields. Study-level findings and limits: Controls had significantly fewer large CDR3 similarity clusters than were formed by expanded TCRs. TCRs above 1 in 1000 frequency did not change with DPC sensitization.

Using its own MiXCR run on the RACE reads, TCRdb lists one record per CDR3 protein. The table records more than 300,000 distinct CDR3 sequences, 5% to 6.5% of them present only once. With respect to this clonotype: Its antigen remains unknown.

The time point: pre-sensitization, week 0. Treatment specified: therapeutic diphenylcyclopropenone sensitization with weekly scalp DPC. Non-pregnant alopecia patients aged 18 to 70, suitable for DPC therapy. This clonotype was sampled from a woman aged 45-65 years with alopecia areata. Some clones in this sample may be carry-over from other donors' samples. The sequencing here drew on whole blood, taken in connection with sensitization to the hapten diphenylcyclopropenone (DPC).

This chain's CDR3 is CASSDRGGPRQPQHF. CDR3 sequence (DNA): TGTGCCAGCAGTGATAGGGGGGGCCCCAGGCAGCCCCAGCATTTT. The chain links TRBV2 to TRBJ1-5; D is perhaps TRBD1 (6 bases). CDR1 SNHLY and CDR2 FYNNEI come from the germline V gene. The CDR3 covers 15 residues. Trimming pared 3 bases from V and 7 bases from J, leaving 16 bases between. Full variable domain (outside the CDR3, taken from reference TRBV2 and TRBJ1-5): EPEVTQTPSHQVTQMGQEVILRCVPISNHLYFYWYRQILGQKVEFLVSFYNNEISEKSEIFDDQFSVERPDGSNFTLKIRSTKLEDSAMYFCASSDRGGPRQPQHFGDGTRLSIL.